A selection of T cell receptor beta chains follows, all from one sample in a study of cytomegalovirus exposure and HLA in healthy donors. Measured with immunoSEQ multiplex PCR; TCRdb has only the in-frame clones, and not every one. The table includes approximately 140,000 clones, roughly 77% detected once. Sequenced sample: PBMCs. Every receptor here comes from a human donor in good health. Both conserved end residues are part of each CDR3. D genes are given only for firm matches. Where a row states a size, it is once, few, many or the class of an expanded clone; other rows omit it.

j_call,v_call,cdr3_length,clone_size,d_call,cdr3_aa,cdr3_nt
TRBJ1-5,TRBV28,13,.,.,CASRRDSNQPQHF,TGTGCCAGCAGGCGCGATAGCAATCAGCCCCAGCATTTT
TRBJ2-6,TRBV30,16,.,TRBD2,CARGSGTTSGANVLTF,TGTGCCAGAGGATCCGGGACTACCTCTGGGGCCAACGTCCTGACTTTC
TRBJ1-5,TRBV6-1,13,.,.,CASRMTANQPQHF,TGTGCCAGCAGGATGACAGCGAATCAGCCCCAGCATTTT
TRBJ2-2,TRBV19,14,few,.,CASTAAAGGRELFF,TGTGCCAGTACGGCGGCGGCTGGCGGCCGGGAGCTGTTTTTT
TRBJ2-1,TRBV19,15,.,.,CASSRTATSHNEQFF,TGTGCCAGTAGTAGGACAGCTACAAGCCACAATGAGCAGTTCTTC
TRBJ1-1,TRBV6-5,14,.,TRBD1,CASSSGGINTEAFF,TGTGCCAGCAGTTCAGGGGGCATCAACACTGAAGCTTTCTTT
TRBJ2-7,TRBV7-9,14,.,.,CASSIYGTPYEQYF,TGTGCCAGCAGCATATACGGGACACCTTACGAGCAGTACTTC
TRBJ2-7,TRBV4-1,14,.,.,CASSPYRSTYEQYF,TGCGCCAGCAGCCCGTACAGGTCTACCTACGAGCAGTACTTC
TRBJ2-1,TRBV7-2,11,.,.,CASSLGRGQFF,TGTGCCAGCAGCTTAGGGCGGGGGCAGTTCTTC
TRBJ2-1,TRBV7-6,16,.,.,CASSDSRVPLYNEQFF,TGTGCCAGCAGCGATTCCAGGGTACCCTTATACAATGAGCAGTTCTTC
TRBJ2-5,TRBV2,16,.,TRBD1,CASSAFGGQGAKTQYF,TGTGCCAGCAGCGCCTTTGGAGGACAGGGGGCGAAGACCCAGTACTTC
TRBJ2-1,TRBV6-1,16,many,TRBD2,CASSEVPGTSTNEQFF,TGTGCCAGCAGTGAAGTCCCCGGGACTAGCACCAATGAGCAGTTCTTC
TRBJ1-5,TRBV30,13,few,.,CAWSEREYQPQHF,TGTGCCTGGAGTGAGAGGGAGTATCAGCCCCAGCATTTT
TRBJ2-3,TRBV6-5,15,.,TRBD2,CASSQLGGSTDTQYF,TGTGCCAGCAGCCAGTTGGGGGGGAGCACAGATACGCAGTATTTT
TRBJ1-2,TRBV18,12,few,TRBD1,CASSPTGDGYTF,TGTGCCAGCTCACCGACAGGGGATGGCTACACCTTC
TRBJ1-2,TRBV6-6,15,few,.,CASSGMDSTSYGYTF,TGTGCCAGCAGTGGGATGGACAGCACTTCCTATGGCTACACCTTC
TRBJ1-1,TRBV7-9,13,.,.,CASSLWRGTEAFF,TGTGCCAGCAGCTTATGGAGGGGCACTGAAGCTTTCTTT
TRBJ2-7,TRBV11-1,12,.,.,CASSLRGGEQYF,TGTGCCAGCAGCTTGAGGGGGGGGGAGCAGTACTTC
TRBJ2-1,TRBV5-1,15,.,.,CASSLVQGWFHEQFF,TGCGCCAGCAGCTTGGTTCAGGGGTGGTTCCATGAGCAGTTCTTC
TRBJ2-5,TRBV6-1,13,.,.,CASSEERRETQYF,TGTGCCAGCAGTGAAGAGCGTAGGGAGACCCAGTACTTC
TRBJ2-7,TRBV5-4,14,.,TRBD1,CASSFGTEQYEQYF,TGTGCCAGCAGCTTTGGGACAGAGCAGTACGAGCAGTACTTC
TRBJ1-1,TRBV7-2,16,.,TRBD1,CASSLLHAGGNTEAFF,TGTGCCAGCAGCTTATTACACGCAGGGGGTAACACTGAAGCTTTCTTT
TRBJ1-1,TRBV14,14,few,TRBD1,CASSPQGLNTEAFF,TGTGCCAGCAGCCCACAGGGGCTGAACACTGAAGCTTTCTTT
TRBJ2-1,TRBV5-6,13,.,.,CASSVVEKNEQFF,TGTGCCAGCAGCGTGGTCGAGAAAAATGAGCAGTTCTTC
TRBJ1-6,TRBV7-9,14,.,.,CASSLDSSASPLHF,TGTGCCAGCAGCTTAGACTCCTCCGCTTCACCCCTCCACTTT
TRBJ1-2,TRBV4-3,16,.,TRBD1,CASSQDGGDRSYGYTF,TGCGCCAGCAGCCAAGATGGCGGGGACAGAAGCTATGGCTACACCTTC
TRBJ1-5,TRBV28,15,.,.,CASSYLRVRGQPQHF,TGTGCCAGCAGTTACCTCAGGGTTAGGGGTCAGCCCCAGCATTTT
TRBJ2-2,TRBV7-9,16,once,TRBD1,CASSFLTGGIPGELFF,TGTGCCAGCAGCTTCTTAACAGGGGGCATTCCCGGGGAGCTGTTTTTT
TRBJ1-5,TRBV19,15,.,.,CASSMLTGKSQPQHF,TGTGCCAGTAGTATGTTAACAGGGAAGTCTCAGCCCCAGCATTTT
TRBJ2-7,TRBV19,11,few,TRBD1,CASKDRDEQYF,TGTGCCAGCAAAGACAGGGACGAGCAGTACTTC
TRBJ1-3,TRBV12-5,15,.,.,CASGLSRTPGNTIYF,TGTGCTAGTGGTTTGTCTCGGACTCCTGGAAACACCATATATTTT
TRBJ2-7,TRBV7-9,18,.,TRBD2,CASSTRTSGSLGLYEQYF,TGTGCCAGCAGCACCCGGACTAGCGGGAGTTTAGGCCTTTACGAGCAGTACTTC
TRBJ1-6,TRBV27,15,.,.,CASGLERGRNSPLHF,TGTGCCAGCGGTTTAGAAAGAGGCCGTAATTCACCCCTCCACTTT
TRBJ2-3,TRBV6-1,13,.,.,CASSQGEEDTQYF,TGTGCCAGCAGTCAGGGGGAGGAAGATACGCAGTATTTT
TRBJ2-1,TRBV29-1,12,.,.,CSVEGDNNEQFF,TGCAGCGTTGAGGGCGACAACAATGAGCAGTTCTTC
TRBJ2-1,TRBV14,16,.,TRBD1,CASSQVTGKLVDEQFF,TGTGCCAGCAGCCAAGTGACAGGGAAGTTAGTCGATGAGCAGTTCTTC
TRBJ2-1,TRBV19,17,.,TRBD2,CASSRVAGGRIIDEQFF,TGTGCCAGTAGCCGGGTAGCGGGGGGGCGAATCATCGATGAGCAGTTCTTC
TRBJ2-7,TRBV5-4,14,.,TRBD1,CASSKTGDSYEQYF,TGTGCCAGCAGCAAGACAGGGGACTCCTACGAGCAGTACTTC
TRBJ2-7,TRBV11-2,15,.,.,CASSRDRGAPYEQYF,TGTGCCAGCAGCAGAGATAGGGGCGCCCCTTACGAGCAGTACTTC
TRBJ2-5,TRBV30,13,once,TRBD2,CAWGTGGRETQYF,TGTGCCTGGGGAACGGGGGGGCGAGAGACCCAGTACTTC
TRBJ1-1,TRBV5-6,12,.,.,CAGSRGHTEAFF,TGTGCCGGCTCCAGGGGACACACTGAAGCTTTCTTT
TRBJ2-5,TRBV5-6,15,.,TRBD1,CASSLSTGYGETQYF,TGTGCCAGCAGCTTGTCGACAGGGTATGGAGAGACCCAGTACTTC
TRBJ2-2,TRBV15,17,.,.,CATSREGWGRSTGELFF,TGTGCCACCAGCAGAGAGGGGTGGGGGCGCAGCACCGGGGAGCTGTTTTTT
TRBJ1-5,TRBV6-1,14,few,.,CASSVGDAGQPQHF,TGTGCCAGCAGTGTCGGGGATGCGGGTCAGCCCCAGCATTTT
TRBJ2-3,TRBV4-1,13,once,.,CASSQTVTDTQYF,TGCGCCAGCAGCCAGACAGTCACAGATACGCAGTATTTT
TRBJ2-2,TRBV19,16,.,TRBD2,CASRTGGLIRTGELFF,TGTGCCAGTCGAACGGGGGGTCTAATTAGAACCGGGGAGCTGTTTTTT
TRBJ2-1,TRBV19,16,.,.,CASSISLRGYGNEQFF,TGTGCCAGTAGTATTAGTTTGAGAGGGTATGGGAATGAGCAGTTCTTC
TRBJ1-1,TRBV27,13,.,.,CASSSFGGTEAFF,TGTGCCAGCAGCTCGTTCGGTGGCACTGAAGCTTTCTTT
TRBJ1-5,TRBV6-5,15,.,TRBD1,CASSSRTGGIQPQHF,TGTGCCAGCAGCTCTAGAACAGGGGGTATTCAGCCCCAGCATTTT
TRBJ1-3,TRBV19,13,.,.,CASTGDPGNTIYF,TGTGCCAGTACCGGGGATCCCGGAAACACCATATATTTT